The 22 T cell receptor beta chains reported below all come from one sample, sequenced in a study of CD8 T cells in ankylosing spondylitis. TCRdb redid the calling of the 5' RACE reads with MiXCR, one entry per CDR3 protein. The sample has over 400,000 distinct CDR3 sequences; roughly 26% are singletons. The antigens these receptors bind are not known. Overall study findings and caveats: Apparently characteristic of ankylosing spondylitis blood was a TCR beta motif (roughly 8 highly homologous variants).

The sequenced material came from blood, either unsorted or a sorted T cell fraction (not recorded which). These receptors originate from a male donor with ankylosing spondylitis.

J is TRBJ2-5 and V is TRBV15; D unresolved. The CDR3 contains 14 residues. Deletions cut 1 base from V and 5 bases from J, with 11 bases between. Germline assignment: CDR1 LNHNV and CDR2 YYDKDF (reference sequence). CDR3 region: CATSRGGGVETQYF. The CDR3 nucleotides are TGTGCCACCAGCAGAGGGGGTGGGGTTGAGACCCAGTACTTC.

The CDR3 nucleotides read TGCAGTGCTAGTTTGTGGGAGGGAAGCACAGATACGCAGTATTTT. Its translation: CSASLWEGSTDTQYF. This chain links TRBV20-1 with TRBJ2-3; 7 bases align to TRBD2. V lost 3 bases and J lost 0; bases outside the gene matches: 6. Germline values: CDR1 DFQATT, CDR2 SNEGSKA (reference sequence). The CDR3 consists of 15 residues.

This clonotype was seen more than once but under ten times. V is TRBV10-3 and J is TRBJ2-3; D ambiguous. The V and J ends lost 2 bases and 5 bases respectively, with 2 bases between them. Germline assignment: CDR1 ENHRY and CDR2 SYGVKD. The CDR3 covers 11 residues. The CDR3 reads CAISEGDTQYF. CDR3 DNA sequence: TGTGCCATCAGTGAGGGAGATACGCAGTATTTT.

The CDR3 nucleotides read TGTGCCAGTTCAGGGGCGGCTGAAGCTTTCTTT. Protein product: CASSGAAEAFF. The gene calls are TRBV7-8 and TRBJ1-1, with D maybe TRBD1 (6 bases). V lost 9 bases and J 6 bases, leaving 11 bases between the germline ends. Per the germline V gene, CDR1 is SGHVS and CDR2 is FQNEAQ. The CDR3 runs 11 residues.

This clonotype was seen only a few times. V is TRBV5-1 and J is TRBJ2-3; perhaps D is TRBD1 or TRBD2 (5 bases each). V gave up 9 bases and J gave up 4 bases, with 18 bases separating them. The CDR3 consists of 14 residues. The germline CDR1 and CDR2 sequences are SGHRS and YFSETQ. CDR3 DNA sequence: TGCGCCACCTCCCTTGGGGGTACATCAGATACGCAGTATTTT. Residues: CATSLGGTSDTQYF.

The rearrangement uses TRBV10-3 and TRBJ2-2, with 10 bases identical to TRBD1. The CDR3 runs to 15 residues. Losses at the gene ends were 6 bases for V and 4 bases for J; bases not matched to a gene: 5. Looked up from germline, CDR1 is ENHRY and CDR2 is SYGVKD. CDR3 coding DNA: TGTGCCATCAGCCCCCGGGACAGGGGCACCGGGGAGCTGTTTTTT. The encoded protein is CAISPRDRGTGELFF.

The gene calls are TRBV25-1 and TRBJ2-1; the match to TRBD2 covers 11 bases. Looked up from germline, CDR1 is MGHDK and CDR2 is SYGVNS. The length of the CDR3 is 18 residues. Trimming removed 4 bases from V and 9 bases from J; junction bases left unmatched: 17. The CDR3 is CASSGLTSGKLLQFEQFF. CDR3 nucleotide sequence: TGTGCCAGCAGTGGCCTGACTAGCGGGAAACTATTACAATTTGAGCAGTTCTTC.

The DNA for the CDR3 is TGCGCCAGCAGCTTGCCGGTCCCGAACACTGAAGCTTTCTTT. Its translation is CASSLPVPNTEAFF. The chain uses TRBV5-1 and TRBJ1-1, with unresolved D. Germline values: CDR1 SGHRS, CDR2 YFSETQ. The CDR3 consists of 14 residues. Trimming left V 1 base short and J 1 base short, with 8 bases between.

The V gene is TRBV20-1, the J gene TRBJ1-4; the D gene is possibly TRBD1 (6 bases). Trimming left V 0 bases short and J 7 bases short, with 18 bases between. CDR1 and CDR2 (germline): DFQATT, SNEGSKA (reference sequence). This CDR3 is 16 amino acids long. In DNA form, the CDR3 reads TGCAGTGCTAGAGATGGGGACGGCAGGGGTGGTGAAAAACTGTTTTTT. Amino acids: CSARDGDGRGGEKLFF.

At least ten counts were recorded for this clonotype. The CDR3: CASSFGQGSYEQYF. Here the CDR3 DNA reads TGTGCCAGCAGCTTCGGACAGGGTTCCTACGAGCAGTACTTC. This chain connects TRBV14 to TRBJ2-7; 8 positions match TRBD1. The V gene's germline CDR1 is SGHDN and CDR2 FVKESK. The CDR3 totals 14 residues. V gave up 5 bases and J gave up 1 base; unmatched junction bases: 4.

The CDR3 sequence: CASSSRTNGHTQYF. Here the CDR3 DNA reads TGTGCCAGCAGCTCCCGGACTAACGGGCATACGCAGTATTTT. This rearrangement joins TRBV7-8 to TRBJ2-3; possible D gene TRBD2, 6 bases. Trimming took 4 bases from V and 7 from J, leaving 15 bases between them. This CDR3 region has 14 residues. Germline V CDR1 and CDR2: SGHVS, FQNEAQ.

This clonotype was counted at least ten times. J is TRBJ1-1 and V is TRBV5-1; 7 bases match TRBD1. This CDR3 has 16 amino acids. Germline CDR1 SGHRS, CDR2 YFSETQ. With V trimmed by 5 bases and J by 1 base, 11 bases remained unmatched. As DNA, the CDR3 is TGCGCCAGCAGTTCCCAGGGGGGAGCTCCGAACACTGAAGCTTTCTTT. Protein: CASSSQGGAPNTEAFF. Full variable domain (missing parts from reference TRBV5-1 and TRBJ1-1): KAGVTQTPRYLIKTRGQQVTLSCSPISGHRSVSWYQQTPGQGLQFLFEYFSETQRNKGNFPGRFSGRQFSNSRSEMNVSTLELGDSALYLCASSSQGGAPNTEAFFGQGTRLTVV.

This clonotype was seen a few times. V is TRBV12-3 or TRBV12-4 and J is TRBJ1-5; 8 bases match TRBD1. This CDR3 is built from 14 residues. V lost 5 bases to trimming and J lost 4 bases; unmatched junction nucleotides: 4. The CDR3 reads CASSGTGLNQPQHF. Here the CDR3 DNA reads TGTGCCAGCAGTGGGACAGGACTTAATCAGCCCCAGCATTTT.

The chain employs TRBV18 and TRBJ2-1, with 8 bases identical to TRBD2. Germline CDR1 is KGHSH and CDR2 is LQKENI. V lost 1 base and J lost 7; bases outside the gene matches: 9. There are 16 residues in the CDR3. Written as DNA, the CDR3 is TGTGCCAGCTCACCACGTCCGGGACTAGGAGCTAATGAGCAGTTCTTC. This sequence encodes CASSPRPGLGANEQFF.

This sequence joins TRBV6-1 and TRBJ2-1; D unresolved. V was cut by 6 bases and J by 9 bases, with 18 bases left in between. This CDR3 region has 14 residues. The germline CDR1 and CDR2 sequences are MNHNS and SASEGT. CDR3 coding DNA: TGTGCCAGCAGCTTTTCGCTAAGTTTGGCTGAGCAGTTCTTC. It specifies CASSFSLSLAEQFF.

The CDR3 loop reads CASSQGLVDPREQYF. CDR3 DNA sequence: TGTGCCAGCAGCCAGGGCTTAGTGGACCCTCGGGAGCAGTACTTC. The chain combines TRBV3-1 with TRBJ2-7; D uncertain. Trimming left V 3 bases short and J 7 bases short, with 19 bases between. Germline CDR1 and CDR2: LGHDT and YNNKEL (reference sequence). The CDR3 totals 15 residues.

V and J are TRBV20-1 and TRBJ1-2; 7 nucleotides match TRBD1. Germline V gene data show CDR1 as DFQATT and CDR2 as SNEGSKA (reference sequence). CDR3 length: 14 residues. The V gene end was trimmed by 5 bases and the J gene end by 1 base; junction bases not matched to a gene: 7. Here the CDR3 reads CSASLGQINYGYTF. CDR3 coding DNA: TGCAGTGCTTCATTGGGACAGATTAACTATGGCTACACCTTC.

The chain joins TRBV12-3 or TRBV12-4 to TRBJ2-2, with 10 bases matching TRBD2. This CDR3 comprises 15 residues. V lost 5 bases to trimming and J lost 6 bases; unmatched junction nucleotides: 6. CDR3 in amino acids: CASSPLGLASGELFF. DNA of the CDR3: TGTGCCAGCAGTCCCCTGGGACTAGCGTCCGGGGAGCTGTTTTTT.

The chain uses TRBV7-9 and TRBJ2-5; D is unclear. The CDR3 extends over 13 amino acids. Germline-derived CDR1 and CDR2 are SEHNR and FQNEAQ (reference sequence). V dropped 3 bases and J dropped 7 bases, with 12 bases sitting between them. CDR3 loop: CASSFLAGWTQYF. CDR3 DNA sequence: TGTGCCAGCAGCTTTCTCGCAGGCTGGACCCAGTACTTC.

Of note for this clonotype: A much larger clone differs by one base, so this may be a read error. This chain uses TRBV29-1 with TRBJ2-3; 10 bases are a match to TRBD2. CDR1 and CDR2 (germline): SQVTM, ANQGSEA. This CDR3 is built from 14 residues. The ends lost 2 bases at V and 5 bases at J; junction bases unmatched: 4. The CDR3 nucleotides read TGCAGCGTTGAACTAGCGGGAGTAGGAGATACGCAGTATTTT. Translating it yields CSVELAGVGDTQYF.

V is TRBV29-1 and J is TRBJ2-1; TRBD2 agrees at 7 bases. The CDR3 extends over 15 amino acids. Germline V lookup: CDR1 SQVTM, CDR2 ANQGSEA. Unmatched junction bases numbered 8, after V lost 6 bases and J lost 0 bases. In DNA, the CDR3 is TGCAGCGTACTGACTAGCCCCAGCTCCTACAATGAGCAGTTCTTC. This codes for CSVLTSPSSYNEQFF.

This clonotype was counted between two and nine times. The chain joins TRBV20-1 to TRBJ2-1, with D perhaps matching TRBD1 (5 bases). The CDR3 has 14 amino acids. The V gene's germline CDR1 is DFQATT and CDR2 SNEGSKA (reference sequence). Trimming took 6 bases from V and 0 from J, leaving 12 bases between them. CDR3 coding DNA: TGCAGTGCCCTAAGGGGTAACTCCTACAATGAGCAGTTCTTC. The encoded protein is CSALRGNSYNEQFF.